This T cell receptor beta chain was captured by sequencing in a study of cytomegalovirus exposure and HLA in healthy donors. Study-wide findings and caveats: TCR sequences were mostly rare, though some public TCRs occurred in many donors.

The germline gives CDR1 SGHVS, CDR2 FNYEAQ. The CDR3 covers 17 residues. V gave up 2 bases and J gave up 4 bases; unmatched junction bases: 12. The PCR was carried out with 60 Vbeta primers and 13 Jbeta primers. Profiling relied on immunoSEQ multiplex PCR, and the TCRdb table lists in-frame clones only, not all of them. The top ten clones hold approximately 2% of a sample with about 120,000 clones, approximately 78% of them seen once. To note about this clone: Its antigen is unidentified.

Sequenced sample: PBMCs. This TCR derives from a man aged 35 to 55 in good health and CMV-seronegative. The chain combines TRBV7-6 with TRBJ2-3, with 7 bases matching TRBD1. The CDR3 here is CASSLTSVGTEADTQYF. The CDR3 DNA sequence: TGTGCCAGCAGCTTAACATCAGTCGGGACAGAGGCAGATACGCAGTATTTT.